This TCR beta chain was identified in a study of early T cells in non-severe SARS-CoV-2 infection. Study at large: From unsorted whole blood, bulk RNA was sequenced, and the chains remained unpaired.

From the 5' RACE reads, TCRdb called clonotypes with MiXCR, one entry per CDR3 protein. The data hold approximately 31,000 distinct CDR3 sequences, with 5.7% observed a single time. From germline, CDR1 is DFQATT and CDR2 SNEGSKA (reference sequence). This CDR3 is built from 16 residues. The ends were cut back, 4 bases at V and 3 bases at J, with 18 bases in the middle. The V call is TRBV20-1, the J call TRBJ2-2; TRBD2 might be the D (6 bases). The clonotype was recovered from an adult who was a healthcare worker with PCR-confirmed SARS-CoV-2 infection or an uninfected control (not recorded which). The sequenced sample was whole blood. CDR3 coding DNA: TGCAGTGCTACCCTTGAGGGACTCGAGGACACCGGGGAGCTGTTTTTT. This translates into CSATLEGLEDTGELFF.